Detailed here is one T cell receptor (beta chain). The target antigen is unknown. Hyperthyroidism was newly diagnosed in patients aged 18 to 65 (duration under 2 months). Exclusion of a patient resulted from uncontrolled infection, other autoimmune disease, pregnancy or lactation. Diagnostic assessment was based on clinical symptoms, serum thyroxine and TRAb, thyroid ultrasound and orbital computed tomography. Researchers took RNA transcripts and amplified the TCR beta CDR3 regions from them. The study used the HTBI primer set for a first-round RT-PCR of the TCR CDR3. TCRdb re-derived calls from the multiplex PCR reads in MiXCR, one entry per CDR3 protein. The sample yields about 200,000 distinct CDR3 sequences, about 17% seen once. The length of the CDR3 is 14 residues. V trimming: 7 bases; J trimming: 7 bases; junction bases outside the gene matches: 9. Germline assignment: CDR1 SGHAT and CDR2 FQNNGV.

This sample is drawn from a study of T cells in Graves' hyperthyroidism and ophthalmopathy. Study conclusions and caveats: A median 6.5 months before onset, the model predicted ophthalmopathy.

The specimen sequenced was blood. The chain has TRBV11-2 and TRBJ2-2; 7 bases agree with TRBD1. The TCR comes from a woman aged 45-65 years with Graves' hyperthyroidism. CDR3 sequence reads: CASIVNRGFGELFF. In DNA form, the CDR3 reads TGTGCCAGCATCGTAAACAGGGGATTCGGGGAGCTGTTTTTT.